Only one count was recorded for the clone carrying this T cell receptor (beta chain). The antigen remains unidentified. This record belongs to a study of blood T cells in healthy people across ages. Broader study findings: Calculation of diversity from one million T cells yielded estimates considered to be underestimates. Nothing was known about donor CMV status, and this possibly confounded expanded clonotype changes.

Germline CDR1 is ENHRY and CDR2 is SYGVKD. This CDR3 region has 16 residues. V dropped 2 bases and J dropped 0 bases, with 13 bases sitting between them. A second PCR, run for roughly 7 to 12 cycles, used a sample-barcoded 5' primer plus a J-beta primer mix. TCRdb reprocessed the 5' RACE reads via MiXCR and lists one record per CDR3 protein. Of roughly 1,700,000 distinct CDR3 sequences in the sample, 28% were seen once. Collection of 8.5 to 10 milliliters of peripheral blood was performed for each donor. Isolation per sample recovered at least 6.5 million PBMCs. Sequencing input: blood. This chain links TRBV10-3 with TRBJ1-1; no definite D call. The receptor comes from a woman in her twenties or thirties in good health. In DNA, the CDR3 is TGTGCCATCAGTGAGCGGCAGTTGGGTATGAACACTGAAGCTTTCTTT. It specifies CAISERQLGMNTEAFF.